These 2 T cell receptor beta chains share one sample of origin, sequenced in a study of cytomegalovirus exposure and HLA in healthy donors. The PCR was carried out with 60 Vbeta primers and 13 Jbeta primers. Produced via immunoSEQ multiplex PCR; TCRdb's table is partial and in-frame only. This sample has about 120,000 clones, with 81% found just once. Sequences were obtained from PBMCs. The receptors stem from a young man in good health and CMV-seropositive.

There are a few counts of this clone. The rearrangement joins TRBV5-1 to TRBJ2-2; D unresolved. With 0 bases removed from V and 7 bases from J, the gap between germline ends came to 7 bases. CDR1 is SGHRS, CDR2 YFSETQ, per germline. CDR3 length: 13 residues. The DNA for the CDR3 is TGCGCCAGCAGCTTGGCGTTCGGCGGGGAGCTGTTTTTT. Translated, it gives CASSLAFGGELFF. Combining the CDR3 with reference TRBV5-1 and TRBJ2-2 gives the whole variable domain KAGVTQTPRYLIKTRGQQVTLSCSPISGHRSVSWYQQTPGQGLQFLFEYFSETQRNKGNFPGRFSGRQFSNSRSEMNVSTLELGDSALYLCASSLAFGGELFFGEGSRLTVL.

V gene TRBV4-3 combines with J gene TRBJ2-7, with D hard to call. CDR3 length: 14 residues. CDR1 is LGHNA and CDR2 is YSLEER in the germline V gene. V was shortened by 0 bases and J by 0 bases, with 6 bases between the two germline ends. Written as DNA, the CDR3 is TGCGCCAGCAGCCAAGATTGGAGCTCCTACGAGCAGTACTTC. As protein: CASSQDWSSYEQYF.